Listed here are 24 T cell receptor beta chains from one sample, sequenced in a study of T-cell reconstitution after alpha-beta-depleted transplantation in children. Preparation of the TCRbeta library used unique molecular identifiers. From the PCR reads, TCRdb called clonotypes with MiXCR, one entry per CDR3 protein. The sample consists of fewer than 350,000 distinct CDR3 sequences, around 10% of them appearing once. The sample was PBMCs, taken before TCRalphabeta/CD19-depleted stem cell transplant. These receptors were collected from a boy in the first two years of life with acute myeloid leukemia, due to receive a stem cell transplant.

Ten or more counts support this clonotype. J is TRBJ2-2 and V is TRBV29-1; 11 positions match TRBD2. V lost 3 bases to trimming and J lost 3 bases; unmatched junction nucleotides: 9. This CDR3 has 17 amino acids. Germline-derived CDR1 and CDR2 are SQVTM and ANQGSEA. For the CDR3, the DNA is TGCAGCGTTGAGAAGGTAGCGGGAGGGCGGGACACCGGGGAGCTGTTTTTT. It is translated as CSVEKVAGGRDTGELFF.

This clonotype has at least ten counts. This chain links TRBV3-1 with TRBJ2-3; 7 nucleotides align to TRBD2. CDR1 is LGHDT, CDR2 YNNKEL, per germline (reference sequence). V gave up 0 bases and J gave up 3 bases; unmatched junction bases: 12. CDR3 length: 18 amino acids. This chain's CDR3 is CASSQDNTGLVWTDTQYF. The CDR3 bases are TGTGCCAGCAGCCAAGATAATACCGGACTAGTATGGACAGATACGCAGTATTTT.

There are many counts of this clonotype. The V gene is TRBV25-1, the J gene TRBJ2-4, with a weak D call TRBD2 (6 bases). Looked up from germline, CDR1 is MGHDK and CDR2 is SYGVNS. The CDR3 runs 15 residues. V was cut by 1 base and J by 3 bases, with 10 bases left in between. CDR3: CASSESGTFKNIQYF. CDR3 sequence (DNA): TGTGCCAGCAGTGAATCCGGGACTTTCAAAAACATTCAGTACTTC.

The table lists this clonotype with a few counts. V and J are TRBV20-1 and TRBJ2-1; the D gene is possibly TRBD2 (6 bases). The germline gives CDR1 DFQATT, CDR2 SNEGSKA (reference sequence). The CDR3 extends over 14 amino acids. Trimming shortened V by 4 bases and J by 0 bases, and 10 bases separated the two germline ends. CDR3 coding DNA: TGCAGTGCTACGGGCGGGGCCTCCTACAATGAGCAGTTCTTC. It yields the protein CSATGGASYNEQFF.

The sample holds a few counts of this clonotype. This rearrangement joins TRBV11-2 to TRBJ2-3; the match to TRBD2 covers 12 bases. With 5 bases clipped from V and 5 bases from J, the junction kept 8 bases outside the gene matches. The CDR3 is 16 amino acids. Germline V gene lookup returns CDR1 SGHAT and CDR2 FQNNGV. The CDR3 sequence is CASSARLAGEGDTQYF. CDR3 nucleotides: TGTGCCAGCAGCGCCAGACTAGCGGGAGAGGGAGATACGCAGTATTTT.

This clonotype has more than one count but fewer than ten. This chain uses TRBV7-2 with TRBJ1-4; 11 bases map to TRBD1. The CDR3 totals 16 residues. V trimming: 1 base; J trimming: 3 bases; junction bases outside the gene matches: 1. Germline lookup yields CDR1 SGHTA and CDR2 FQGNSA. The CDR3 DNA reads TGTGCCAGCAGCTTAGGGGGACAGGGGGCTAATGAAAAACTGTTTTTT. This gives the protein CASSLGGQGANEKLFF.

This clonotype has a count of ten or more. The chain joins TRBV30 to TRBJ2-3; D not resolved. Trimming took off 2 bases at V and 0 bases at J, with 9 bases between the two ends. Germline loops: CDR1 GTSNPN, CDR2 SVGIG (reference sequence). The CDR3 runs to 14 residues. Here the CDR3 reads CAWSLMTSTDTQYF. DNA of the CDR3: TGTGCCTGGAGTTTGATGACTAGCACAGATACGCAGTATTTT.

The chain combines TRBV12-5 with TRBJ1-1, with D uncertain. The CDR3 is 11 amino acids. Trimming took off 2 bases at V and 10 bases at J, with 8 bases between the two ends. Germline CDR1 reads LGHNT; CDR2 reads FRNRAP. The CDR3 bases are TGTGCTAGTGGTTTGTACCCGGGAGCTTTCTTT. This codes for CASGLYPGAFF.

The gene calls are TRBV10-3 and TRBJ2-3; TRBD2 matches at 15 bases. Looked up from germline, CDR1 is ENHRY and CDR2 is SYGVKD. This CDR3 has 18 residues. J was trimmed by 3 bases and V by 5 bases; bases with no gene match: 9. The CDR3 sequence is CAISIPGLAGGRTDTQYF. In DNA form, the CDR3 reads TGTGCCATCAGTATACCGGGACTAGCGGGGGGACGGACAGATACGCAGTATTTT.

The chain's CDR3 is CASSMAYHRSYEQYF. CDR3 DNA sequence: TGTGCCAGTAGTATGGCGTACCATCGTTCCTACGAGCAGTACTTC. The V gene is TRBV19, the J gene TRBJ2-7; the D is unclear. V lost 3 bases and J 1 base, leaving 13 bases between the germline ends. Germline V lookup: CDR1 LNHDA, CDR2 SQIVND (reference sequence). The CDR3 runs to 15 residues.

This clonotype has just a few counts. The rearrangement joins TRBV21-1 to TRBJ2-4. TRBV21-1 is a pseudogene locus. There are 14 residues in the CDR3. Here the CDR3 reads CAGFGAVAKNIQYF. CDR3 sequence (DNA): TGTGCCGGGTTTGGAGCCGTAGCCAAAAACATTCAGTACTTC.

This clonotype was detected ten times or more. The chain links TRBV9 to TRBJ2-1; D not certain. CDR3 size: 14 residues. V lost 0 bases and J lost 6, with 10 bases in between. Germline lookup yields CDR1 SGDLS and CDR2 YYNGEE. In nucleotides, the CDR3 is TGTGCCAGCAGCGTAGGTGGGCCAACCAATGAGCAGTTCTTC. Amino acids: CASSVGGPTNEQFF.

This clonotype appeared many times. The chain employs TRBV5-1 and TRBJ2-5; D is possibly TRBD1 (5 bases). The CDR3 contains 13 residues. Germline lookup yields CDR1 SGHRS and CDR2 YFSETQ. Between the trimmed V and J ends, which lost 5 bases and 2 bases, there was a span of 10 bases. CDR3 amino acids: CASRGAGQETQYF. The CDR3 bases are TGCGCCAGCAGAGGGGCAGGGCAAGAGACCCAGTACTTC.

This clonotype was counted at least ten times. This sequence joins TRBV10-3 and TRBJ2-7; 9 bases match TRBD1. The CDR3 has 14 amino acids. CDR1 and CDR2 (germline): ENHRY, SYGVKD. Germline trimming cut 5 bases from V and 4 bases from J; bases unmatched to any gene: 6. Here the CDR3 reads CAISPGQGTYEQYF. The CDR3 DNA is TGTGCCATCAGTCCGGGACAGGGTACTTACGAGCAGTACTTC.

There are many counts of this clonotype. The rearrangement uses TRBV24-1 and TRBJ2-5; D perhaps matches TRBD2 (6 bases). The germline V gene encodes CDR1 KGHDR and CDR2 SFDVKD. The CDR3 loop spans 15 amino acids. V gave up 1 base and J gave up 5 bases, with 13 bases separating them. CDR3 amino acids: CATSDFLGGQETQYF. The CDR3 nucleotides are TGTGCCACCAGTGATTTTCTGGGGGGTCAGGAGACCCAGTACTTC.

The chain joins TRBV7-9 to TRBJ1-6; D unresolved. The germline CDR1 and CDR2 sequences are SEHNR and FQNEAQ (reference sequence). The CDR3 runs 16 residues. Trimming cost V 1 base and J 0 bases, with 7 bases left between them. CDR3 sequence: CASSLGGLSYNSPLHF. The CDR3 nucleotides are TGTGCCAGCAGCTTAGGAGGTCTCTCCTATAATTCACCCCTCCACTTT.

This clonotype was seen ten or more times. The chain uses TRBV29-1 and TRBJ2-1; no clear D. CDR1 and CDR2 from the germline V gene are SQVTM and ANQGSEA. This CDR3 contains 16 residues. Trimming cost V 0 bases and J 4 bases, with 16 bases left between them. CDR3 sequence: CSVEDMRFQKYNEQFF. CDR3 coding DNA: TGCAGCGTTGAAGATATGCGATTTCAGAAATACAATGAGCAGTTCTTC.

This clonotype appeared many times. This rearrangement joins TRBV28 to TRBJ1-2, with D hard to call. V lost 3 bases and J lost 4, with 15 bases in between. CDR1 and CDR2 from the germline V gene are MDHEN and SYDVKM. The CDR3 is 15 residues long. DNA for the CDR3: TGTGCCAGCAGTTTTACTGGGCAGGCCCCCTATGGCTACACCTTC. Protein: CASSFTGQAPYGYTF.

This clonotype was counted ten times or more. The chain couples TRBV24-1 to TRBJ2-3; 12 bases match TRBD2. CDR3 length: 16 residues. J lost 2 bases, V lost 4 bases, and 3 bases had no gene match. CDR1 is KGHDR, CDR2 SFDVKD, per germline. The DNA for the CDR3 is TGTGCCACCAGTGACGGACTAGCGGGGTTCACAGATACGCAGTATTTT. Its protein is CATSDGLAGFTDTQYF.

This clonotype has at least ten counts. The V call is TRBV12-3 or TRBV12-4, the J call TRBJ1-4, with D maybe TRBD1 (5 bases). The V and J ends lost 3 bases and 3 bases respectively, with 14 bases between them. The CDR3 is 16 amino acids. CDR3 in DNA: TGTGCCAGCAGTTTTCAGGGTTCCCCACCTAATGAAAAACTGTTTTTT. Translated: CASSFQGSPPNEKLFF.

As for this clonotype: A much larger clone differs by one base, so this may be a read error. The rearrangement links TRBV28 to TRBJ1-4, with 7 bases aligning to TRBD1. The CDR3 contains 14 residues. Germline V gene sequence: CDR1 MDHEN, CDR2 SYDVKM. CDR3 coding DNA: TGTCCCAGCAGAACAGGGGCCTCTAATGAAAAACTGTTTTTT. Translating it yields CPSRTGASNEKLFF.

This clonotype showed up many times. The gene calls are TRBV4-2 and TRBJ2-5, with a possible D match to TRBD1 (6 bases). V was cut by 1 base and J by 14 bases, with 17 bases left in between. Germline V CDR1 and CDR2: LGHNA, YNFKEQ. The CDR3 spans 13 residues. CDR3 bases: TGTGCCAGCAGCCAAGCACACGGACAGCATCTCTACTTC. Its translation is CASSQAHGQHLYF.

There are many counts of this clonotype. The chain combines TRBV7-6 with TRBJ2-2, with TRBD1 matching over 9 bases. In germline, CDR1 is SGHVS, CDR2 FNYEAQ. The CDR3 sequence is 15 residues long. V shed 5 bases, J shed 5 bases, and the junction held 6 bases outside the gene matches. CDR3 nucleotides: TGTGCCAGCAGCGGACGGGACAGGGATACCGGGGAGCTGTTTTTT. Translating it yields CASSGRDRDTGELFF. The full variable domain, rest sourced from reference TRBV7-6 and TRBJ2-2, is GAGVSQSPRYKVTKRGQDVALRCDPISGHVSLYWYRQALGQGPEFLTYFNYEAQQDKSGLPNDRFSAERPEGSISTLTIQRTEQRDSAMYRCASSGRDRDTGELFFGEGSRLTVL.

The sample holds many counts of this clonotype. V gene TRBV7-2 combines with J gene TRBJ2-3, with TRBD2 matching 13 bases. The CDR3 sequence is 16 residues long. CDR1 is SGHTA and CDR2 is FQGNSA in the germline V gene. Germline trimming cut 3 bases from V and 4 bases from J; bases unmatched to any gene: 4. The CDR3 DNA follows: TGTGCCAGCAGCTTCACTAGCGGGGGGGCATCAGATACGCAGTATTTT. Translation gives CASSFTSGGASDTQYF.